The clone carrying this T cell receptor beta chain is large by share. Its antigen remains unknown. The listed genes are named as in mouse. The sequenced fragment ends 1 residue before the CDR3 boundary, so the rest is inferred from the germline J gene. These data are taken from a study of tissue T cells after allogeneic stem cell transplantation. Study findings and constraints: Anatomically similar tissues had similar TCR repertoires within each patient. Across patients, clones rarely overlapped, yet motif clusters were shared tissue-specifically.

Time point specified: mouse harvest day 7 after allogeneic transplant. The graft held 10^6 splenic CD5+ T cells and 10^7 T-cell-depleted bone marrow cells. Tissues came from B6→BALB/c major-mismatch GVHD mice at day 7 or 14. TCRbeta CDR3 was sequenced at survey depth with template counts. TCRdb's copy holds only in-frame clones and misses some; the assay was immunoSEQ multiplex PCR. The sample has some 2,600 clones, approximately 52% seen once. CDR1 and CDR2 from the germline V gene are LGHDT and YNNKQL (reference sequence). V was trimmed by 3 bases and J by 5 bases, leaving 4 bases between them. CDR3 length: 12 residues.

Sample: spleen. The clonotype originates from a female BALB/c mouse given C57BL/6 T cells with graft-versus-host disease after an allogeneic hematopoietic cell transplant. The rearrangement joins TRBV4 to TRBJ2-2; D is undetermined. The CDR3 spells CASSYGTGQLYF. CDR3 DNA (partial): TGTGCCAGCAGCTACGGGACCGGGCAGCTCTAC.